This entry lists 6 T cell receptor beta chains sequenced from one sample in a study of technical replicates of blood from a handful of donors. Profiling relied on immunoSEQ multiplex PCR, and the TCRdb table lists in-frame clones only, not all of them. The data hold about 78,000 clones, with 85% to 95% observed a single time. The sample taken for sequencing was T cells isolated from PBMCs. These receptors all come from a human donor in good health.

This clone occurred once. The CDR3 region is CASSHRAGGRNQPQHF. CDR3 nucleotides: TGTGCCAGCTCACACAGAGCAGGGGGCAGGAATCAGCCCCAGCATTTT. This chain joins TRBV18 and TRBJ1-5, with 8 bases identical to TRBD1. In germline, CDR1 is KGHSH, CDR2 LQKENI. This CDR3 spans 16 amino acids. V lost 4 bases and J lost 4; bases outside the gene matches: 9. Full variable domain (rest looked up from reference TRBV18 and TRBJ1-5): NAGVMQNPRHLVRRRGQEARLRCSPMKGHSHVYWYRQLPEEGLKFMVYLQKENIIDESGMPKERFSAEFPKEGPSILRIQQVVRGDSAAYFCASSHRAGGRNQPQHFGDGTRLSIL.

The chain carries TRBV5-6 and TRBJ2-1; 8 positions agree with TRBD2. The CDR3 covers 15 residues. Losses at the gene ends were 2 bases for V and 6 bases for J; bases not matched to a gene: 7. Germline-derived CDR1 and CDR2 are SGHDT and YYEEEE. CDR3 bases: TGTGCCAGCAGCTTAGGGACTAGTTTCTCCAATGAGCAGTTCTTC. Residues: CASSLGTSFSNEQFF.

The chain has TRBV4-2 and TRBJ2-1, with 8 bases matching TRBD2. V dropped 4 bases and J dropped 3; count of bases not matched to a gene: 5. Germline V gives CDR1 LGHNA, CDR2 YNFKEQ. This CDR3 has 15 amino acids. Here the CDR3 DNA reads TGTGCCAGCAGCCCCACCACTAGCGGCTACAATGAGCAGTTCTTC. This sequence encodes CASSPTTSGYNEQFF.

CDR3 sequence reads: CASSHTVAGSSYEQYF. CDR3 in DNA: TGCGCCAGCAGCCACACCGTAGCGGGATCTTCCTACGAGCAGTACTTC. This chain connects TRBV4-1 to TRBJ2-7; 8 bases are shared with TRBD2. Germline loops: CDR1 MGHRA, CDR2 YSYEKL. The CDR3 loop spans 16 amino acids. V was clipped by 3 bases and J by 1 base; unmatched bases: 8.

The chain links TRBV5-8 to TRBJ1-1; the match to TRBD1 covers 7 bases. CDR3 length: 14 amino acids. Germline-derived CDR1 and CDR2 are SGHTS and YDEGEE. Trimming cost V 5 bases and J 0 bases; bases outside gene matches: 4. The chain's CDR3 is CASRSGQMNTEAFF. Here the CDR3 DNA reads TGTGCCAGCAGATCGGGACAGATGAACACTGAAGCTTTCTTT.

The rearrangement links TRBV15 to TRBJ1-2; no firm D call. Germline CDR1 and CDR2: LNHNV and YYDKDF (reference sequence). This CDR3 contains 16 residues. V lost 1 base to trimming and J lost 2 bases, with 14 bases between them. In DNA form, the CDR3 reads TGTGCCACCAGCAGAGCTGTTGCGGGTTTCAACTATGGCTACACCTTC. Its protein product is CATSRAVAGFNYGYTF.